This TCR beta chain stems from a study of cytomegalovirus exposure and HLA in healthy donors. Findings and caveats of the study: The productive fraction for most TCR beta V segments was about 87% or about 30% in an earlier analysis.

The CDR3 runs to 15 residues. V was trimmed by 4 bases and J by 0 bases, leaving 13 bases between them. Germline-derived CDR1 and CDR2 are SGDLS and YYNGEE. As regards this clone: Its matching antigen is unknown.

This PCR relied on a set of 60 Vbeta primers and 13 Jbeta primers. Sequencing used immunoSEQ multiplex PCR; TCRdb keeps in-frame clones, though not all of them. The table has 150,000 to 200,000 clones, around 77% seen once. The sequenced sample consisted of PBMCs. V is TRBV9 and J is TRBJ1-1, with unresolved D. The source is a woman aged 25 to 39 in good health and CMV-seronegative. The CDR3, as DNA: TGTGCCAGCAGCCCAACCATGGCCATGAACACTGAAGCTTTCTTT. This gives the protein CASSPTMAMNTEAFF.